This record looks at one TCR beta chain sequence and its context. The antigen is undetermined. PCR employed 60 Vbeta and 13 Jbeta primers. The method was immunoSEQ multiplex PCR; TCRdb's version includes in-frame clones alone and lacks a portion of them. The profile shows about 140,000 clones, over 75% of them singletons. Germline V gene data show CDR1 as SGHAT and CDR2 as FQNNGV. J gave up 3 bases and V 5 bases, and 3 bases lay outside the gene matches. This CDR3 contains 15 residues. The entry originates in a study of cytomegalovirus exposure and HLA in healthy donors. Study summary: Membership in the Caucasian-associated ancestry cluster was found for about four fifths of fewer than 450 genotyped donors. Study-wide results and caveats: Of the V segments, some could not be distinguished, including TRBV6-2 and TRBV6-3, and were excluded. Equally common other TCR beta chains were less clonally expanded than HLA-associated ones, a later analysis found.

V usage is TRBV11-2 and J usage is TRBJ2-3, with 12 bases identical to TRBD2. The sequenced sample consisted of PBMCs. The TCR was taken from a young man in good health and CMV-seronegative. The CDR3 coding sequence is TGTGCCAGCAGCATCGGACTAGCGGGAACAGATACGCAGTATTTT. Amino acids: CASSIGLAGTDTQYF. Supplemented by reference TRBV11-2 and TRBJ2-3, the full variable domain reads EAGVAQSPRYKIIEKRQSVAFWCNPISGHATLYWYQQILGQGPKLLIQFQNNGVVDDSQLPKDRFSAERLKGVDSTLKIQPAKLEDSAVYLCASSIGLAGTDTQYFGPGTRLTVL.